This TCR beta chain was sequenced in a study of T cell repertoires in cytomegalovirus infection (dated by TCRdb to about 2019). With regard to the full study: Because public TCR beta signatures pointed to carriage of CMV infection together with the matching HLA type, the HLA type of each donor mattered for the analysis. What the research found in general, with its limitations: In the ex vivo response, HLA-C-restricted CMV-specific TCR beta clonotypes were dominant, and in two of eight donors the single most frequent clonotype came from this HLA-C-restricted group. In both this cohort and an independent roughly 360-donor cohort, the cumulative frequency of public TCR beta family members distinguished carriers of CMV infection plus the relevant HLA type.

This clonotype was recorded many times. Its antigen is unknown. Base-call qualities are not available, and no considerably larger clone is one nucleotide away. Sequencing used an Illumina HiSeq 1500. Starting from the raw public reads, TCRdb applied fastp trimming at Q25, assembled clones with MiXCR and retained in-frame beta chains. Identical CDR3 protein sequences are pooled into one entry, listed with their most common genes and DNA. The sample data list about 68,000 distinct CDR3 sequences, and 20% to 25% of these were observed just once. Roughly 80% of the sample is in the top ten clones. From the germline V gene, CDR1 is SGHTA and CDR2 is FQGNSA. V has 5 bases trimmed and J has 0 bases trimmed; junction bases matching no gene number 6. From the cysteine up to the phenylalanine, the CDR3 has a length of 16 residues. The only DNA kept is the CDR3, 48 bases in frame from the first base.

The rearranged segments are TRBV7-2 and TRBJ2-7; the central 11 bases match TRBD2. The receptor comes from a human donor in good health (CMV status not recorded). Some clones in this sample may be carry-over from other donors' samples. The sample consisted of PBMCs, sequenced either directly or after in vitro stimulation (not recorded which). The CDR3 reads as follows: CASSPLAGVVSYEQYF. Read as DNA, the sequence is TGTGCCAGCAGCCCACTAGCGGGAGTGGTCTCCTACGAGCAGTACTTC. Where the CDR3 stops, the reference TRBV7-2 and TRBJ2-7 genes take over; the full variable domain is GAGVSQSPSNKVTEKGKDVELRCDPISGHTALYWYRQSLGQGLEFLIYFQGNSAPDKSGLPSDRFSAERTGGSVSTLTIQRTQQEDSAVYLCASSPLAGVVSYEQYFGPGTRLTVT.